The 15 T cell receptor beta chains in this list originate from one sample, sequenced in a study of T-cell memory formation after mild COVID-19. MiXCR was run by TCRdb on the 5' RACE reads, yielding one entry per CDR3 protein. The data show nearly 350,000 distinct CDR3 sequences, with 10% to 15% seen just once and 20% to 25% held by the top ten. The sample taken for sequencing was PBMCs or a T cell subset sorted from them (not recorded which). Source of these receptors: a man aged 18-30 years who had mild COVID-19 (a few samples of this study predate the infection). Cell type and time point are not known.

The V call is TRBV7-2, the J call TRBJ1-1; a weak D match, TRBD1 (5 bases). The V gene lost 6 bases and the J gene lost 1 base, with 12 bases spanning the gap. The length of the CDR3 is 14 residues. Germline CDR1 reads SGHTA; CDR2 reads FQGNSA. The CDR3 DNA follows: TGTGCCAGCAGGATCCGGGACCAGAACACTGAAGCTTTCTTT. Amino acids: CASRIRDQNTEAFF.

The V gene is TRBV4-1, the J gene TRBJ1-1; TRBD1 matches 10 bases. CDR1 and CDR2 from the germline V gene are MGHRA and YSYEKL. There are 16 residues in the CDR3. V lost 1 base, J lost 5 bases, and 7 bases stayed unmatched. The CDR3 reads CASSQGDRGRLTEAFF. The CDR3 coding sequence is TGCGCCAGCAGCCAAGGCGACAGGGGGCGTCTAACTGAAGCTTTCTTT.

This clonotype was recorded a few times. The chain carries TRBV5-6 and TRBJ1-1; D unresolved. Germline assignment: CDR1 SGHDT and CDR2 YYEEEE. V was cut by 0 bases and J by 3 bases, with 15 bases left in between. The length of the CDR3 is 16 residues. CDR3 coding DNA: TGTGCCAGCAGCTTGGAATGGCGGGAGGCGGACACTGAAGCTTTCTTT. Translating gives CASSLEWREADTEAFF.

This clonotype was seen ten or more times. The chain has TRBV7-2 and TRBJ1-5; D is uncertain. Germline CDR1 SGHTA, CDR2 FQGNSA. CDR3 length equals 15 residues. The ends were cut back, 6 bases at V and 5 bases at J, with 17 bases in the middle. In DNA form, the CDR3 reads TGTGCCAGCAGTCCGAGGCACGACGAATATCAGCCCCAGCATTTT. Amino acid sequence: CASSPRHDEYQPQHF. The full variable domain, rest sourced from reference TRBV7-2 and TRBJ1-5, is GAGVSQSPSNKVTEKGKDVELRCDPISGHTALYWYRQSLGQGLEFLIYFQGNSAPDKSGLPSDRFSAERTGGSVSTLTIQRTQQEDSAVYLCASSPRHDEYQPQHFGDGTRLSIL.

The sample holds one count of this clonotype. The chain is built from TRBV7-9 and TRBJ2-7, with 11 nucleotides matching TRBD1. V lost 5 bases, J lost 4 bases, and 4 bases stayed unmatched. The CDR3 has 14 residues. Germline V CDR1 and CDR2: SEHNR, FQNEAQ (reference sequence). The CDR3 loop reads CASSLRDRGYEQYF. In DNA form, the CDR3 reads TGTGCCAGCAGCCTACGGGACAGGGGGTACGAGCAGTACTTC.

The CDR3 reads CASTEGVGNIQYF. CDR3 nucleotide sequence: TGTGCCAGCACCGAGGGGGTGGGAAACATTCAGTACTTC. The V call is TRBV7-2, the J call TRBJ2-4, with D possibly being TRBD1 (6 bases). Germline-derived CDR1 and CDR2 are SGHTA and FQGNSA. V lost 7 bases to trimming and J lost 6 bases, with 13 bases between them. The CDR3 is 13 residues long.

The V call is TRBV7-9, the J call TRBJ2-3; D remains unclear. This CDR3 region has 17 residues. V shed 2 bases and J shed 8 bases, with 23 bases lying between them. From germline, CDR1 is SEHNR and CDR2 FQNEAQ (reference sequence). DNA for the CDR3: TGTGCCAGCAGCTTACCCGCCAACTCCGATCGGTCGGTTACGCAGTATTTT. Its protein product is CASSLPANSDRSVTQYF.

The chain recombines TRBV10-3 with TRBJ1-1; 7 bases are a match to TRBD1. Germline lookup yields CDR1 ENHRY and CDR2 SYGVKD. The CDR3 covers 13 residues. V lost 2 bases, J lost 6 bases, and 3 bases stayed unmatched. This chain's CDR3 is CAISEIGGSEAFF. CDR3 DNA: TGTGCCATCAGTGAGATAGGGGGCTCTGAAGCTTTCTTT.

The chain employs TRBV12-3 or TRBV12-4 and TRBJ2-7, with D uncertain. Trimming left V 3 bases short and J 0 bases short, with 15 bases between. This CDR3 is 16 amino acids long. The CDR3 DNA follows: TGTGCCAGCAGTTTGAGAGTGCGCGCCCACTCCTACGAGCAGTACGTC. It translates to CASSLRVRAHSYEQYV.

This clonotype has only a few counts. This chain links TRBV20-1 with TRBJ2-7, with 7 positions matching TRBD2. The CDR3 runs 13 residues. Germline values: CDR1 DFQATT, CDR2 SNEGSKA (reference sequence). The ends lost 4 bases at V and 4 bases at J; junction bases unmatched: 7. The DNA for the CDR3 is TGCAGTGCTAAGGGGCTAGCGGTATACGAGCAGTACTTC. Residues: CSAKGLAVYEQYF.

This clonotype appeared a few times. This sequence joins TRBV7-2 and TRBJ1-1, with D unclear. This CDR3 has 13 amino acids. V lost 0 bases and J 7 bases, leaving 9 bases between the germline ends. In germline, CDR1 is SGHTA, CDR2 FQGNSA. CDR3 amino acids: CASSLALGIEAFF. In nucleotides, the CDR3 is TGTGCCAGCAGCTTAGCGCTCGGTATTGAAGCTTTCTTT.

This clonotype appeared a few times. The chain carries TRBV14 and TRBJ1-5; D uncertain. The CDR3 spans 13 residues. Germline lookup yields CDR1 SGHDN and CDR2 FVKESK. The germline V and J ends were trimmed by 4 bases and 6 bases, with 10 bases remaining between them. The CDR3 loop is CASSPRDGQPQHF. Here the CDR3 DNA reads TGTGCCAGCAGCCCTCGGGATGGTCAGCCCCAGCATTTT.

The V and J genes are TRBV18 and TRBJ1-5, with D possibly TRBD1 on 5 matching bases. CDR3 length: 15 amino acids. With 5 bases removed from V and 4 bases from J, the gap between germline ends came to 15 bases. Germline V CDR1 and CDR2: KGHSH, LQKENI. CDR3 nucleotide sequence: TGTGCCAGCTCATGGGGGGACGGGTCAAATCAGCCCCAGCATTTT. Protein: CASSWGDGSNQPQHF.

The chain couples TRBV5-1 to TRBJ1-5; TRBD1 agrees at 7 bases. The germline CDR1 and CDR2 sequences are SGHRS and YFSETQ. With 0 bases clipped from V and 4 bases from J, the junction kept 4 bases outside the gene matches. The CDR3 sequence is 15 residues long. The CDR3 DNA sequence: TGCGCCAGCAGCTTGGAGGGACAGCCGAATCAGCCCCAGCATTTT. This translates into CASSLEGQPNQPQHF.

The chain joins TRBV20-1 to TRBJ1-2; TRBD1 is a possible D gene (5 bases). The CDR3 has 12 residues. From germline, CDR1 is DFQATT and CDR2 SNEGSKA (reference sequence). V lost 5 bases, J lost 7 bases, and 14 bases lay in between. For the CDR3, the DNA is TGCAGTGCTCCTCTTGCGGGGCTTGGCTACACCTTC. Translating gives CSAPLAGLGYTF.